This TCR beta chain was identified during a study of OX40 agonist ivuxolimab in advanced cancers. Sequencing was performed with immunoSEQ multiplex PCR; in TCRdb, only in-frame clones are kept and a portion is missing. The top ten clones hold roughly 15% of a sample with 70,000 or so clones, approximately 81% of them seen once. The CDR3 extends over 12 amino acids. The germline V gene encodes CDR1 SNHLY and CDR2 FYNNEI. The rearrangement uses TRBV2 and TRBJ2-5; D is unresolved. The tail of the sequence fits TRBJ2-7 better, so the J call may be wrong. This TCR was recovered from an adult with an advanced solid tumor such as melanoma, head and neck, liver or kidney cancer. The specimen comprised CD4+ or CD8+ T cells sorted from blood, sampled in a trial of the OX40 agonist ivuxolimab. In nucleotides, the CDR3 is TGTGCCTGCAAAAGGGAAACATACGAGCAGTACTTC. Residues: CACKRETYEQYF.